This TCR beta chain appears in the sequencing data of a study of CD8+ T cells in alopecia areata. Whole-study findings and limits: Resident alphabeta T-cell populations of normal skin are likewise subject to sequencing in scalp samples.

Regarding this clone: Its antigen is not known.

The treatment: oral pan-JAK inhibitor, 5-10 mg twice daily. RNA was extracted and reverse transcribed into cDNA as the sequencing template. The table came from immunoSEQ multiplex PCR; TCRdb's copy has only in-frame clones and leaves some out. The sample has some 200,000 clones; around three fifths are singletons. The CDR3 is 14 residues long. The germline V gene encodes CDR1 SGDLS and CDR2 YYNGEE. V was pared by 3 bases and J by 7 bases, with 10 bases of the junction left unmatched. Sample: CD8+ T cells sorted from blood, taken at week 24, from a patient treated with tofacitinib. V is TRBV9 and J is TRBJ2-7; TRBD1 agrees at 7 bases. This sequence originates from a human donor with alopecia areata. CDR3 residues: CASSARDSLWEQYF. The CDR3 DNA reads TGTGCCAGCAGCGCCCGGGACAGCCTTTGGGAGCAGTACTTC.